Shown below are 6 T cell receptor beta chains from a single sample sequenced in a study of long-term antiretroviral therapy in people with HIV. Survey-level resolution applied to immunoSEQ assay v3.0. TCRdb's table, derived via immunoSEQ multiplex PCR, lists solely in-frame clones and lacks some. The table has some 20,000 clones, about 87% seen once. The sequenced sample was unsorted PBMCs, obtained 2.1 years after starting antiretroviral therapy. Receptors were obtained from a man between 18 and 35 years old with HIV.

V is TRBV13 and J is TRBJ2-1; 12 bases align to TRBD1. Germline-derived CDR1 and CDR2 are PRHDT and FYEKMQ (reference sequence). The trim removed 5 bases at V and 6 bases at J, leaving 8 bases unmatched. This CDR3 has 16 residues. The CDR3 nucleotides are TGTGCCAGCAGCGCCACCGGGACAGGGGGCTTCAATGAGCAGTTCTTC. Translation gives CASSATGTGGFNEQFF.

This clone was counted once. The chain recombines TRBV7-9 with TRBJ2-7, with 8 nucleotides matching TRBD2. Germline V CDR1 and CDR2: SEHNR, FQNEAQ (reference sequence). This CDR3 contains 15 residues. The V gene end was trimmed by 4 bases and the J gene end by 5 bases; junction bases not matched to a gene: 10. The CDR3 loop is CASSSLSGAADEQYF. For the CDR3, the DNA is TGTGCCAGCAGCTCCCTTAGCGGGGCGGCCGACGAGCAGTACTTC.

DNA for the CDR3: TGCGCCAGCAGCCAAGATAGGGGTCCGTACGAGCAGTACTTC. Translation gives CASSQDRGPYEQYF. The J gene is TRBJ2-7, the V gene TRBV4-1; a weak D match, TRBD1 (5 bases). Trimming took 0 bases from V and 4 from J, leaving 10 bases between them. CDR3 length: 14 amino acids. Germline CDR1 is MGHRA and CDR2 is YSYEKL.

This clone came up once. V usage is TRBV5-1 and J usage is TRBJ1-5; D might be TRBD1 (6 bases). Trimming removed 5 bases at V and 0 bases at J, with 9 bases between. This CDR3 contains 14 residues. The germline V gene encodes CDR1 SGHRS and CDR2 YFSETQ. CDR3 protein: CASSSGVSNQPQHF. Written as DNA, the CDR3 is TGCGCCAGCAGTTCAGGGGTTAGCAATCAGCCCCAGCATTTT.

The gene calls are TRBV7-3 and TRBJ2-1, with 14 bases matching TRBD2. The germline CDR1 and CDR2 sequences are SGHTA and FQGTGA. The trim removed 5 bases at V and 14 bases at J, leaving 11 bases unmatched. CDR3 length equals 15 residues. The CDR3 DNA reads as TGTGCCAGCAGCCCCGGGACTAGCGGGGGAAAGCCGAAGTTCTTC. Translating it yields CASSPGTSGGKPKFF.

V gene TRBV6-6 combines with J gene TRBJ2-7, with 10 positions matching TRBD1. Germline lookup yields CDR1 MNHNY and CDR2 SVGAGI (reference sequence). This CDR3 comprises 14 residues. Losses at the gene ends were 5 bases for V and 7 bases for J; bases not matched to a gene: 8. The CDR3 DNA follows: TGTGCCAGCAGTAGCCCGGGACAGGGGAGGGAGCAGTACTTC. Protein sequence: CASSSPGQGREQYF.